Each of the 10 T cell receptor beta chains below was sequenced from the same sample in a study of identical twins. TCRdb passed the 5' RACE reads through MiXCR, listing each CDR3 protein once. The repertoire has 450,000 or so distinct CDR3 sequences, around 14% of them found once; the top ten carry over 0.5%. The sample was also reused in another study, on yellow fever vaccine responses in identical twins.

Sequenced sample: CD4+ T cells sorted from blood. Every receptor here comes from a woman under 30 in good health.

This chain uses TRBV11-2 with TRBJ2-5, with 15 bases that match TRBD2. V shed 4 bases, J shed 5 bases, and the junction held 11 bases outside the gene matches. This CDR3 comprises 18 residues. Looked up from germline, CDR1 is SGHAT and CDR2 is FQNNGV. The CDR3: CASSSRGTSGGRGETQYF. The CDR3 coding sequence is TGTGCCAGCAGCTCCCGTGGGACTAGCGGGGGGCGGGGGGAGACCCAGTACTTC.

This clonotype came up a few times. The V gene is TRBV28, the J gene TRBJ2-7, with 8 bases aligning to TRBD2. J gave up 0 bases and V 8 bases, and 6 bases lay outside the gene matches. The CDR3 extends over 14 amino acids. CDR1 and CDR2 from the germline V gene are MDHEN and SYDVKM. CDR3 sequence (DNA): TGTGCCAGCTCTGGGCGGGGGGACTCCTACGAGCAGTACTTC. Its translation is CASSGRGDSYEQYF.

V and J are TRBV4-2 and TRBJ2-2; 7 bases are shared with TRBD1. Looked up from germline, CDR1 is LGHNA and CDR2 is YNFKEQ. Unmatched junction bases numbered 10, after V lost 0 bases and J lost 3 bases. The CDR3 has 18 residues. The chain's CDR3 is CASSQDGSRDRHTGELFF. Here the CDR3 DNA reads TGTGCCAGCAGCCAAGATGGCTCCCGGGACAGACACACCGGGGAGCTGTTTTTT.

A few counts support this clonotype. The chain couples TRBV12-3 or TRBV12-4 to TRBJ2-7, with 8 bases fitting TRBD2. This CDR3 spans 13 amino acids. V trimming: 8 bases; J trimming: 7 bases; junction bases outside the gene matches: 10. The CDR3 nucleotides are TGTGCCAGCGGTGTGGCCGGGGGGGTTGAGCAGTACTTC. This codes for CASGVAGGVEQYF.

This clonotype was seen only a few times. The chain has TRBV15 and TRBJ2-2; 11 bases are shared with TRBD1. Germline loops: CDR1 LNHNV, CDR2 YYDKDF (reference sequence). This CDR3 has 15 residues. After removal of 2 bases from V and 5 bases from J, the junction contained 1 base not matched to a gene. The CDR3 protein is CATSRRDRGTGELFF. DNA of the CDR3: TGTGCCACCAGCAGAAGGGACAGGGGGACCGGGGAGCTGTTTTTT.

This clonotype occurred a few times. The rearrangement uses TRBV9 and TRBJ2-5, with a tentative D call TRBD2 (5 bases). The germline V gene has CDR1 SGDLS and CDR2 YYNGEE. Trimming took 2 bases from V and 4 from J, leaving 9 bases between them. The CDR3 sequence is 13 residues long. CDR3 loop: CASSVEGGETQYF. DNA of the CDR3: TGTGCCAGCAGCGTTGAGGGTGGAGAGACCCAGTACTTC.

This clonotype turned up a few times. In DNA, the CDR3 is TGTGCCAGCAGCCCACGCGGGGACAGGGCCTACGAGCAGTACTTC. It codes for CASSPRGDRAYEQYF. The chain recombines TRBV5-6 with TRBJ2-7; 9 nucleotides agree with TRBD1. Looked up from germline, CDR1 is SGHDT and CDR2 is YYEEEE. This CDR3 region has 15 residues. V shed 4 bases, J shed 2 bases, and the junction held 7 bases outside the gene matches.

V gene TRBV5-5 combines with J gene TRBJ2-2; 9 nucleotides line up with TRBD2. Germline assignment: CDR1 SGHKS and CDR2 YYEKEE (reference sequence). The CDR3 has 14 amino acids. Trimming cost V 2 bases and J 8 bases; bases outside gene matches: 4. The CDR3 loop is CASSFLAGFGELFF. CDR3 nucleotide sequence: TGTGCCAGCAGCTTTCTAGCGGGGTTTGGGGAGCTGTTTTTT.

The table lists this clonotype with many counts. The chain carries TRBV12-3 or TRBV12-4 and TRBJ2-7; 8 positions match TRBD1. This CDR3 has 15 residues. V dropped 3 bases and J dropped 3; count of bases not matched to a gene: 7. CDR3 DNA: TGTGCCAGCAGTTTTTACCAGGGGGCTGACTACGAGCAGTACTTC. Protein sequence: CASSFYQGADYEQYF.

This clonotype appeared a few times. This chain connects TRBV27 to TRBJ2-7; 8 nucleotides agree with TRBD1. Germline V gives CDR1 MNHEY, CDR2 SMNVEV (reference sequence). V lost 7 bases, J lost 7 bases, and 12 bases stayed unmatched. This CDR3 spans 14 amino acids. This CDR3 reads CASKNPDREGEQYF. The CDR3 coding sequence is TGTGCCAGCAAGAACCCGGACAGGGAAGGTGAGCAGTACTTC.